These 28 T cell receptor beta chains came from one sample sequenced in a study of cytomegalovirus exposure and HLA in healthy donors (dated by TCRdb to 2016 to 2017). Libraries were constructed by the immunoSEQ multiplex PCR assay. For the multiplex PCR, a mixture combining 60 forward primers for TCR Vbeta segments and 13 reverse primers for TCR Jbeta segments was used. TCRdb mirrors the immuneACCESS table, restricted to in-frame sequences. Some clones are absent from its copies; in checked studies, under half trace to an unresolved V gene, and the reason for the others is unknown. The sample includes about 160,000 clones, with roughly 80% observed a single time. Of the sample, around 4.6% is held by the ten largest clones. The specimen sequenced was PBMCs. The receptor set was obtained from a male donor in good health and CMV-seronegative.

The CDR3 loop is CASSPTGHTEAFF. The CDR3 nucleotides are TGTGCCAGCAGCCCTACAGGGCACACTGAAGCTTTCTTT. The chain has TRBV6-1 and TRBJ1-1; a possible D gene is TRBD1 (6 bases). The germline V and J ends were trimmed by 6 bases and 3 bases, with 11 bases remaining between them. CDR1 and CDR2 from the germline V gene are MNHNS and SASEGT. This CDR3 region has 13 residues.

This chain's CDR3 is CAISELAGEGTDTQYF. The CDR3 nucleotides read TGTGCCATCAGTGAGCTAGCGGGAGAGGGCACAGATACGCAGTATTTT. The genes are TRBV10-3 and TRBJ2-3; 10 bases are shared with TRBD2. With V trimmed by 2 bases and J by 1 base, 3 bases remained unmatched. This CDR3 is 16 amino acids long. The germline V gene has CDR1 ENHRY and CDR2 SYGVKD.

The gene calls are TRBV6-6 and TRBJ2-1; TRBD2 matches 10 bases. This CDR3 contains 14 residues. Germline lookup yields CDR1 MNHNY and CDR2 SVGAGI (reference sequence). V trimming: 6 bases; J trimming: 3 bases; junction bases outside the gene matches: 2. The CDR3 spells CASRSGGVYNEQFF. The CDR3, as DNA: TGTGCCAGCAGAAGCGGGGGGGTCTACAATGAGCAGTTCTTC.

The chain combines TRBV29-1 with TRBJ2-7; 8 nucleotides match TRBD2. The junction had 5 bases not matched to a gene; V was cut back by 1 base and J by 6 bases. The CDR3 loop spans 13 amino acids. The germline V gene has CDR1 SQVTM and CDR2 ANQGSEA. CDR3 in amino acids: CSVEVAGGFEQYF. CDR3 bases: TGCAGCGTTGAAGTGGCGGGAGGCTTCGAGCAGTACTTC.

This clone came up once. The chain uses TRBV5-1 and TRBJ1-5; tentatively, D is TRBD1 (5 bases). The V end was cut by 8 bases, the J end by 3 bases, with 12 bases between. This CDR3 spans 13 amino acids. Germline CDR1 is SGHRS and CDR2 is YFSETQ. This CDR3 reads CASRGGDNQPQHF. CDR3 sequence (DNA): TGCGCCAGTAGGGGTGGCGACAATCAGCCCCAGCATTTT.

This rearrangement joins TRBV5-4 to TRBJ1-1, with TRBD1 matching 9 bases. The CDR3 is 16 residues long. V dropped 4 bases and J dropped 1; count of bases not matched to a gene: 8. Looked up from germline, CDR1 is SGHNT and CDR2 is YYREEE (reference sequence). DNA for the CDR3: TGTGCCAGCAGCACTGACAGGGGGTTTGGGAACACTGAAGCTTTCTTT. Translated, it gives CASSTDRGFGNTEAFF.

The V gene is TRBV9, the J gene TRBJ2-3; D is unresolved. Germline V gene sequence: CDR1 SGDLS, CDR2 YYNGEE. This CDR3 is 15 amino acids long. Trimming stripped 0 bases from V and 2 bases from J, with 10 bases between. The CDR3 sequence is CASSVGSITTDTQYF. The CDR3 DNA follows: TGTGCCAGCAGCGTAGGTAGTATTACCACAGATACGCAGTATTTT.

The CDR3: CASCRTGNNSPLHF. Here the CDR3 DNA reads TGTGCCAGCTGTCGGACAGGAAATAATTCACCCCTCCACTTT. The rearrangement joins TRBV13 to TRBJ1-6, with 7 positions matching TRBD1. The CDR3 is 14 amino acids. With 8 bases clipped from V and 5 bases from J, the junction kept 6 bases outside the gene matches. CDR1 and CDR2 from the germline V gene are PRHDT and FYEKMQ (reference sequence).

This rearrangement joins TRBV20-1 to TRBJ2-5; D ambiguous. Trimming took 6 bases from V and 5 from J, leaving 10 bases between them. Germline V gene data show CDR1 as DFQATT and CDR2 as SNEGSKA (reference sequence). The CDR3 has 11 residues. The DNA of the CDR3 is TGCAGTGCCTACAACGGGGAGACCCAGTACTTC. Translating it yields CSAYNGETQYF.

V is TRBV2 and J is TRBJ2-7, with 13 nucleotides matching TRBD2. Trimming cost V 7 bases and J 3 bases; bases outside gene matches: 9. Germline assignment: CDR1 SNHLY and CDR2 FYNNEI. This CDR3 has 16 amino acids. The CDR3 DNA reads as TGTGCCAGCACTTTACCTCGGACTAGCGGGGGCTACGAGCAGTACTTC. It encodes CASTLPRTSGGYEQYF.

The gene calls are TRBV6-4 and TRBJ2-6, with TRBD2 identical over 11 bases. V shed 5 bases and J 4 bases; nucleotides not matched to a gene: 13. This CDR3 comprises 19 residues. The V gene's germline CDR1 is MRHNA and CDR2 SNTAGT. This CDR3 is CASSPRGLAGASGANVLTF. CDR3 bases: TGTGCCAGCAGTCCCCGCGGACTAGCGGGTGCCTCAGGGGCCAACGTCCTGACTTTC.

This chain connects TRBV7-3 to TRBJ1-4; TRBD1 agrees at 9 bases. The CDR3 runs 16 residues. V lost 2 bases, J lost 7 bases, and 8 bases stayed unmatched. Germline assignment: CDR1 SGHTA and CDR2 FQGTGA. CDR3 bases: TGTGCCAGCAGCTTATACCCGCCGGGACAGGGTGAAAAACTGTTTTTT. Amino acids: CASSLYPPGQGEKLFF.

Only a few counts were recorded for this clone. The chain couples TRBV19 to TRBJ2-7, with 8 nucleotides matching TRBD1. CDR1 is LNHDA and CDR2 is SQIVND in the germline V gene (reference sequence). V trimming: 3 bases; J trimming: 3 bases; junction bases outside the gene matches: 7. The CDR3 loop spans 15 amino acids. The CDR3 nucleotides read TGTGCCAGTAGTATGAGAGGTGGGACAGGCTACGAGCAGTACTTC. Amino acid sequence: CASSMRGGTGYEQYF.

The CDR3: CASGLKKGQAYQPQHF. The CDR3 DNA is TGTGCCAGCGGGTTGAAAAAGGGACAGGCTTATCAGCCCCAGCATTTT. V is TRBV6-6 and J is TRBJ1-5; 8 positions match TRBD1. The CDR3 totals 16 residues. Germline V gives CDR1 MNHNY, CDR2 SVGAGI (reference sequence). V lost 8 bases to trimming and J lost 5 bases; unmatched junction nucleotides: 14.

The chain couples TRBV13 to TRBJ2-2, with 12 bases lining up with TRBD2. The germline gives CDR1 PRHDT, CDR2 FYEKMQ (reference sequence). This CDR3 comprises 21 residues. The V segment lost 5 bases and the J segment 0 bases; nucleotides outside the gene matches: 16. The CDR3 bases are TGTGCCAGCAGCCCCTCCTCCGGGGGACTAGCGGGCGTCTCGAACACCGGGGAGCTGTTTTTT. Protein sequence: CASSPSSGGLAGVSNTGELFF.

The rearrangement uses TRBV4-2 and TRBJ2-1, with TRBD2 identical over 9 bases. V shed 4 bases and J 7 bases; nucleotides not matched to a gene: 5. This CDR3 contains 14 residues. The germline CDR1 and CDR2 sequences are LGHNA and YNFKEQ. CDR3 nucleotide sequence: TGTGCCAGCAGCCCGACTAGCGGTGAAAATGAGCAGTTCTTC. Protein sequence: CASSPTSGENEQFF.

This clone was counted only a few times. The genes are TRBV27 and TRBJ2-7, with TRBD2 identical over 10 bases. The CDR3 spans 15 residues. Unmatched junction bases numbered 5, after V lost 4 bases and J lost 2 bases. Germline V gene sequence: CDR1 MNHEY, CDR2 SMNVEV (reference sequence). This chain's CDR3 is CASSSSGRSAYEQYF. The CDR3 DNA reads TGTGCCAGCAGTTCTAGCGGGAGATCAGCCTACGAGCAGTACTTC.

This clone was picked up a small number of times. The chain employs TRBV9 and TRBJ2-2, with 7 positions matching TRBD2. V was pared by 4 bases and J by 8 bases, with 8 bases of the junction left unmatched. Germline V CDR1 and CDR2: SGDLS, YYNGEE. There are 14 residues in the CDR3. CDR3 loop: CASSSQTSRGELFF. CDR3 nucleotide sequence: TGTGCCAGCAGCTCACAGACTAGCCGGGGGGAGCTGTTTTTT.

CDR3 coding DNA: TGTGCCAGCAGCTTGGAGGGGTCTGCCTACGAGCAGTACTTC. The encoded protein is CASSLEGSAYEQYF. This chain links TRBV5-4 with TRBJ2-5; TRBD1 is a possible D gene (5 bases). With the DNA end fitting TRBJ2-7 better, the J assignment may be wrong. The CDR3 is 14 amino acids. The germline CDR1 and CDR2 sequences are SGHNT and YYREEE (reference sequence).

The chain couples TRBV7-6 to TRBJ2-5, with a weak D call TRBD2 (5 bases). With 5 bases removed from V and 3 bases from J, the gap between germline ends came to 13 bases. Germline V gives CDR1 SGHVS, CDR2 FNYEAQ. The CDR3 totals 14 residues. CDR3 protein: CASSPGRLKETQYF. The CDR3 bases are TGTGCCAGCAGCCCAGGCCGACTAAAAGAGACCCAGTACTTC.

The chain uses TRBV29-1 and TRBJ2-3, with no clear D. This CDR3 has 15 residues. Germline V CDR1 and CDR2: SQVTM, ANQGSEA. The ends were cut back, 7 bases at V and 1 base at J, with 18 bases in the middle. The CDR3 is CSAERINGGTDTQYF. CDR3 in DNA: TGCAGCGCCGAACGTATTAACGGTGGCACAGATACGCAGTATTTT.

CDR3 bases: TGTGCCAGCAGCGTACAGGGGAGGCAAGAGACCCAGTACTTC. It translates to CASSVQGRQETQYF. The rearrangement joins TRBV11-2 to TRBJ2-5; possibly TRBD1 for D (7 bases). Germline-derived CDR1 and CDR2 are SGHAT and FQNNGV. The ends were cut back, 5 bases at V and 2 bases at J, with 12 bases in the middle. This CDR3 comprises 14 residues.

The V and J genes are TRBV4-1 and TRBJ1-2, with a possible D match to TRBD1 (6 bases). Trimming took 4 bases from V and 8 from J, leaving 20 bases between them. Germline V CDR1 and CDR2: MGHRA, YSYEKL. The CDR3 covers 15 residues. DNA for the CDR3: TGCGCCAGCAGCCTCGTAGGGGATACAGGGTGGGGCTACACCTTC. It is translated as CASSLVGDTGWGYTF.

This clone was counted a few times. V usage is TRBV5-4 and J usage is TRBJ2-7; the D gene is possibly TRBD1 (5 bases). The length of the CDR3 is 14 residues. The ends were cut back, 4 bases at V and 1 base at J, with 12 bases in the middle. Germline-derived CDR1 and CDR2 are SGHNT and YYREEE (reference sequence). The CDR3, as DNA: TGTGCCAGCAGCCCCGTCGCAGGGTCCTACGAGCAGTACTTC. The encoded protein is CASSPVAGSYEQYF.

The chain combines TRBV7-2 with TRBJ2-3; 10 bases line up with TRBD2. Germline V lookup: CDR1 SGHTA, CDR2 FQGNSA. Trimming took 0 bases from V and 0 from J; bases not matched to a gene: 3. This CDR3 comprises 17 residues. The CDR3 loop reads CASSLARAGGSTDTQYF. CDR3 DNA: TGTGCCAGCAGCTTAGCAAGAGCGGGAGGGAGCACAGATACGCAGTATTTT.

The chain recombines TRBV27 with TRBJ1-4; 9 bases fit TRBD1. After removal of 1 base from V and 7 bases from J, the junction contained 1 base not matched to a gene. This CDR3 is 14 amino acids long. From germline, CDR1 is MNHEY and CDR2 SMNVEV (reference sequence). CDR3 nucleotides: TGTGCCAGCAGTTTATGGGGACAGGGTGAAAAACTGTTTTTT. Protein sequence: CASSLWGQGEKLFF. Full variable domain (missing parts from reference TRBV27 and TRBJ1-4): EAQVTQNPRYLITVTGKKLTVTCSQNMNHEYMSWYRQDPGLGLRQIYYSMNVEVTDKGDVPEGYKVSRKEKRNFPLILESPSPNQTSLYFCASSLWGQGEKLFFGSGTQLSVL.

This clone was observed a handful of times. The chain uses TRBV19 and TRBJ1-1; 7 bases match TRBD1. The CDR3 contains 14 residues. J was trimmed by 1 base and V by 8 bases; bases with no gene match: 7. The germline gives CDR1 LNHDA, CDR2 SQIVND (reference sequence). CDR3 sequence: CASGDRQGNTEAFF. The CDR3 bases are TGTGCCAGTGGAGATAGACAGGGGAACACTGAAGCTTTCTTT. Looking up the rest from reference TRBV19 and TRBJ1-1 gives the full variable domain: DGGITQSPKYLFRKEGQNVTLSCEQNLNHDAMYWYRQDPGQGLRLIYYSQIVNDFQKGDIAEGYSVSREKKESFPLTVTSAQKNPTAFYLCASGDRQGNTEAFFGQGTRLTVV.

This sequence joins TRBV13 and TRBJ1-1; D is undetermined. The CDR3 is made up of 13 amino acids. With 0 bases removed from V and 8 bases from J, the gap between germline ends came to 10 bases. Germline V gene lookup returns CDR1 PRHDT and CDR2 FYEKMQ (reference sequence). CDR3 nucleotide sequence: TGTGCCAGCAGCTTAGGTTGGTCAGGAGAAGCTTTCTTT. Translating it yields CASSLGWSGEAFF.